Listed below are T cell receptor beta chains from one sample, sequenced in a study of T cells in Graves' hyperthyroidism and ophthalmopathy. Using its own MiXCR run on the multiplex PCR reads, TCRdb lists one record per CDR3 protein. Counted here are over 550,000 distinct CDR3 sequences, 16% occurring once; the ten biggest clones make up more than 15%. Source material: blood. The origin of the receptors is a young woman with Graves' hyperthyroidism. CDR3s leave out the opening cysteine and the closing phenylalanine or tryptophan.

V,J,length,CDR3
TRBV28,TRBJ2-1,12,ASRTTGYLNEQF
TRBV19,TRBJ2-1,14,ASSMRAGVSYNEQF
TRBV6-1,TRBJ1-2,13,ASSPGTFWSYGYT
TRBV6-1,TRBJ2-5,13,ASSSTRGNGETQY
TRBV4-3,TRBJ1-3,15,ASSQTSVGQAGNTIY
TRBV7-8,TRBJ2-7,14,ASSAFSGTGGNEQY
TRBV20-1,TRBJ1-4,13,SAVTKMGLNEKPF
TRBV19,TRBJ2-7,12,ASNGLPGGGEQY
TRBV6-1,TRBJ2-7,12,ASSPTGGGDEQY
TRBV25-1,TRBJ1-1,12,ASSPAITNTEAF
TRBV6-1,TRBJ1-3,14,ASWDSGGPSGNTIY
TRBV20-1,TRBJ2-4,13,SASPGTSGTDIQY